This TCR beta chain was recorded in a study of blood T cell repertoires in COVID-19. Per the germline V gene, CDR1 is MNHEY and CDR2 is SVGEGT. The CDR3 covers 19 residues. V shed 4 bases and J 0 bases; nucleotides not matched to a gene: 15. The assay was immunoSEQ multiplex PCR, and TCRdb's table has in-frame clones only and misses some. The data hold 75,000 to 100,000 clones, with around nine tenths observed a single time. The specimen was peripheral blood. This TCR derives from a human donor in a cohort sampled during active COVID-19. This rearrangement joins TRBV6-2 or TRBV6-3 to TRBJ1-2; 9 nucleotides align to TRBD1. For the CDR3, the DNA is TGTGCCAGCAGTTTTATCGGTCGCATGGACAGGGGCCCTAACTATGGCTACACCTTC. Translation gives CASSFIGRMDRGPNYGYTF.